Following are 24 T cell receptor beta chains from one sample sequenced in a study of blood T cell repertoires in COVID-19. Assay used: immunoSEQ multiplex PCR; TCRdb lists only in-frame clones, some missing. This table holds fewer than 450,000 clones, 88% found once. The sequencing sample was made of PBMCs or T cells enriched from blood (not recorded which). Receptors originate from a woman aged 18 to 35 who had recovered from COVID-19.

This chain joins TRBV7-3 and TRBJ2-7; 8 nucleotides align to TRBD1. Looked up from germline, CDR1 is SGHTA and CDR2 is FQGTGA. The CDR3 has 13 residues. V shed 5 bases and J 6 bases; nucleotides not matched to a gene: 6. CDR3 sequence: CASSPDRESEQYF. The CDR3 DNA reads as TGTGCCAGCAGCCCGGACAGGGAGTCCGAGCAGTACTTC. Complete variable domain (other parts from reference TRBV7-3 and TRBJ2-7): GAGVSQTPSNKVTEKGKYVELRCDPISGHTALYWYRQSLGQGPEFLIYFQGTGAADDSGLPNDRFFAVRPEGSVSTLKIQRTERGDSAVYLCASSPDRESEQYFGPGTRLTVT.

In its sample, this clone was seen once. The V call is TRBV11-3, the J call TRBJ2-1; TRBD1 is a possible D gene (5 bases). CDR3 length: 16 amino acids. Between the trimmed V and J ends, which lost 2 bases and 1 base, there was a span of 12 bases. From germline, CDR1 is SGHNT and CDR2 YENEEA. The CDR3 DNA sequence: TGTGCCAGCAGCTTACGCTATCCAGGGTCCTACAATGAGCAGTTCTTC. Translating it yields CASSLRYPGSYNEQFF.

The J gene is TRBJ2-1, the V gene TRBV7-2; D gene unclear. The germline V gene encodes CDR1 SGHTA and CDR2 FQGNSA. V lost 5 bases and J lost 8, with 7 bases in between. This CDR3 has 11 residues. CDR3 nucleotide sequence: TGTGCCAGCAGCCTTACTTATGAGCAGTTCTTC. This sequence encodes CASSLTYEQFF. Supplemented by reference TRBV7-2 and TRBJ2-1, the full variable domain reads GAGVSQSPSNKVTEKGKDVELRCDPISGHTALYWYRQSLGQGLEFLIYFQGNSAPDKSGLPSDRFSAERTGGSVSTLTIQRTQQEDSAVYLCASSLTYEQFFGPGTRLTVL.

V is TRBV29-1 and J is TRBJ1-3; possible D gene TRBD1, 5 bases. The CDR3 runs 14 residues. CDR1 and CDR2 from the germline V gene are SQVTM and ANQGSEA. The ends were cut back, 3 bases at V and 0 bases at J, with 9 bases in the middle. CDR3 region: CSVEGGYSGNTIYF. The CDR3 nucleotides are TGCAGCGTTGAGGGGGGTTACTCTGGAAACACCATATATTTT.

CDR3 DNA sequence: TGCGCCAGCAGCGGGTCAGGGGAGACCCAGTACTTC. Its protein is CASSGSGETQYF. The chain has TRBV5-1 and TRBJ2-5; a possible D gene is TRBD1 (5 bases). From germline, CDR1 is SGHRS and CDR2 YFSETQ. The CDR3 loop spans 12 amino acids. V dropped 4 bases and J dropped 5 bases, with 9 bases sitting between them.

V usage is TRBV7-9 and J usage is TRBJ1-6; 9 positions match TRBD1. Germline CDR1 and CDR2: SEHNR and FQNEAQ (reference sequence). The J segment lost 2 bases and the V segment lost 5 bases, leaving 4 bases of the junction unmatched. The CDR3 runs 16 residues. The CDR3, as DNA: TGTGCCAGCAGCCGGACAGGGGTGACCTATAATTCACCCCTCCACTTT. It translates to CASSRTGVTYNSPLHF.

The V gene is TRBV7-6, the J gene TRBJ2-2; 9 bases are a match to TRBD2. Germline V CDR1 and CDR2: SGHVS, FNYEAQ. V shed 3 bases, J shed 7 bases, and the junction held 6 bases outside the gene matches. The length of the CDR3 is 15 residues. In DNA, the CDR3 is TGTGCCAGCAGCTTCATAGCGGGGGCCCACGGGGAGCTGTTTTTT. Protein product: CASSFIAGAHGELFF.

This chain connects TRBV18 to TRBJ2-7; perhaps TRBD1 as D (6 bases). Germline CDR1 and CDR2: KGHSH and LQKENI. V was trimmed by 2 bases and J by 3 bases, leaving 11 bases between them. This CDR3 region has 14 residues. CDR3 in amino acids: CASSPSPTGYEQYF. The DNA of the CDR3 is TGTGCCAGCTCACCATCCCCGACAGGCTACGAGCAGTACTTC.

This rearrangement joins TRBV3-1 (or the pseudogene TRBV3-2) to TRBJ2-3; 9 bases are a match to TRBD1. V was pared by 6 bases and J by 2 bases, with 9 bases of the junction left unmatched. CDR1 is LGHDT, CDR2 YNNKEL, per germline (reference sequence). This CDR3 is built from 16 residues. Here the CDR3 reads CASRHTGTGNTDTQYF. Here the CDR3 DNA reads TGTGCCAGCAGGCACACCGGGACAGGGAACACAGATACGCAGTATTTT.

The genes are TRBV19 and TRBJ2-7; 7 bases align to TRBD1. J gave up 12 bases and V 5 bases, and 19 bases lay outside the gene matches. Looked up from germline, CDR1 is LNHDA and CDR2 is SQIVND (reference sequence). The CDR3 runs to 15 residues. CDR3 loop: CASSPTGQISQTWYF. The CDR3 DNA reads as TGTGCCAGTAGTCCTACGGGACAGATATCTCAGACGTGGTACTTC.

This sequence joins TRBV10-2 and TRBJ1-1; D is uncertain. Germline V CDR1 and CDR2: WSHSY, SAAADI. The CDR3 totals 14 residues. The V end lost 0 bases, the J end lost 4 bases, and 9 bases lay between the germline ends. The CDR3 DNA follows: TGCGCCAGCAGTGAGTCGAGAGGTAGCACTGAAGCTTTCTTT. It codes for CASSESRGSTEAFF.

This clone was observed a handful of times. The chain employs TRBV5-1 and TRBJ2-7, with TRBD1 matching 7 bases. V lost 1 base and J lost 3; bases outside the gene matches: 7. This CDR3 contains 15 residues. Germline V CDR1 and CDR2: SGHRS, YFSETQ. CDR3 amino acids: CASSLSWDSGYEQYF. CDR3 in DNA: TGCGCCAGCAGCTTGTCATGGGACAGCGGCTACGAGCAGTACTTC.

J is TRBJ2-3 and V is TRBV7-3; 16 bases are a match to TRBD2. This CDR3 spans 18 amino acids. The junction had 7 bases not matched to a gene; V was cut back by 5 bases and J by 2 bases. Germline assignment: CDR1 SGHTA and CDR2 FQGTGA. CDR3 sequence reads: CASSPGLAGGEPTDTQYF. The CDR3, as DNA: TGTGCCAGCAGCCCGGGACTAGCGGGGGGGGAACCCACAGATACGCAGTATTTT.

The gene calls are TRBV4-2 and TRBJ1-2; a weak D match, TRBD1 (5 bases). Germline CDR1 LGHNA, CDR2 YNFKEQ. Trimming shortened V by 1 base and J by 7 bases, and 10 bases separated the two germline ends. This CDR3 region has 13 residues. The CDR3, as DNA: TGTGCCAGCAGCCAAGGAGGCGGGACTGGCTACACCTTC. This gives the protein CASSQGGGTGYTF.

As for this clone: An end of the junction differs from the germline gene, which may be a read error. This chain links TRBV15 with TRBJ2-2; D not certain. The CDR3 is 12 amino acids. Germline values: CDR1 LNHNV, CDR2 YYDKDF (reference sequence). In nucleotides, the CDR3 is TGTGCCACCAGCAGATACACCCGGGAGCTGTTTTTT. Translation gives CATSRYTRELFF.

The rearrangement joins TRBV11-2 to TRBJ2-5, with a weak D call TRBD1 (6 bases). With 2 bases removed from V and 5 bases from J, the gap between germline ends came to 12 bases. Germline CDR1 reads SGHAT; CDR2 reads FQNNGV. CDR3 length equals 14 residues. DNA of the CDR3: TGTGCCAGCAGCTTATCAGGGGCGCGTGAGACCCAGTACTTC. It translates to CASSLSGARETQYF.

This sequence joins TRBV4-1 and TRBJ1-1; D remains unclear. V lost 4 bases and J lost 6, with 18 bases in between. Germline V gene lookup returns CDR1 MGHRA and CDR2 YSYEKL. The CDR3 contains 15 residues. The chain's CDR3 is CASSPGWRTRPEAFF. The CDR3 bases are TGCGCCAGCAGCCCGGGGTGGAGGACGCGCCCTGAAGCTTTCTTT.

This clone occurred once. The V gene is TRBV30, the J gene TRBJ1-4; TRBD1 aligns across 9 bases. Germline trimming cut 1 base from V and 5 bases from J; bases unmatched to any gene: 17. Germline CDR1 and CDR2: GTSNPN and SVGIG (reference sequence). This CDR3 contains 19 residues. This CDR3 reads CAWSGNFDRTGARNEKLFF. Written as DNA, the CDR3 is TGTGCCTGGAGTGGCAATTTTGACCGGACAGGGGCCCGGAATGAAAAACTGTTTTTT.

The genes are TRBV4-1 and TRBJ2-3; 7 bases are a match to TRBD1. Germline CDR1 and CDR2: MGHRA and YSYEKL. J was trimmed by 0 bases and V by 2 bases; bases with no gene match: 5. This CDR3 has 16 residues. The CDR3 region is CASSQPWDSSTDTQYF. In nucleotides, the CDR3 is TGCGCCAGCAGCCAACCTTGGGACAGCAGCACAGATACGCAGTATTTT.

The chain employs TRBV18 and TRBJ2-3, with 7 bases fitting TRBD2. J gave up 14 bases and V 2 bases, and 10 bases lay outside the gene matches. Germline CDR1 and CDR2: KGHSH and LQKENI. The length of the CDR3 is 13 residues. The chain's CDR3 is CASSPDVAGVWYF. In DNA, the CDR3 is TGTGCCAGCTCACCAGACGTCGCGGGGGTTTGGTATTTT.

The V gene is TRBV6-5, the J gene TRBJ2-7; D call uncertain. This CDR3 has 14 amino acids. Germline values: CDR1 MNHEY, CDR2 SVGAGI. V gave up 5 bases and J gave up 0 bases, with 11 bases separating them. The CDR3, as DNA: TGTGCCAGCAGTAGAGGTGACGGCTCCTACGAGCAGTACTTC. Translation: CASSRGDGSYEQYF.

The chain uses TRBV7-8 and TRBJ2-3; 7 bases agree with TRBD1. CDR1 is SGHVS and CDR2 is FQNEAQ in the germline V gene. This CDR3 has 18 residues. Trimming took 1 base from V and 4 from J; bases not matched to a gene: 14. For the CDR3, the DNA is TGTGCCAGCAGCTTAGGAGAGGGTTGGCAGGGGGACCCAGATACGCAGTATTTT. Its translation is CASSLGEGWQGDPDTQYF.

This chain uses TRBV2 with TRBJ2-1, with D perhaps matching TRBD2 (7 bases). This CDR3 contains 13 residues. The ends were cut back, 6 bases at V and 8 bases at J, with 14 bases in the middle. Germline V lookup: CDR1 SNHLY, CDR2 FYNNEI. The CDR3 reads CASSRGGSHEQFF. As DNA, the CDR3 is TGTGCCAGCAGCCGCGGGGGCAGCCATGAGCAGTTCTTC.

This rearrangement joins TRBV28 to TRBJ1-2, with D possibly TRBD1 on 6 matching bases. This CDR3 has 13 residues. The germline V gene has CDR1 MDHEN and CDR2 SYDVKM. Trimming left V 2 bases short and J 4 bases short, with 8 bases between. The DNA for the CDR3 is TGTGCCAGCAGTTTAGTGGGGGCCTATGGCTACACCTTC. This sequence encodes CASSLVGAYGYTF.